Listed below are T cell receptor beta chains from one sample, sequenced in a study of blood T cell repertoires in COVID-19. TCRdb keeps only in-frame clones here, not all; method: immunoSEQ multiplex PCR. The sample holds 150,000 or so clones, about nine tenths seen once. Sequenced input: peripheral blood. The receptors originated from a man aged 18 to 30 with acute or convalescent COVID-19. Both conserved end residues are part of each CDR3. The order of the fields is J gene, V gene, clone size, D gene, CDR3 protein, CDR3 DNA. The D gene is left open where the match is weak. For some rows the clone size is stated as once, few or many, or as a class when expanded; others skip it.

TRBJ2-2 | TRBV24-1 | NA | TRBD1 | CATSEEDRGTGELFF | TGTGCCACCAGTGAGGAGGACAGGGGCACCGGGGAGCTGTTTTTT
TRBJ1-6 | TRBV7-6 | NA | NA | CASSERVWNSPLHF | TGTGCCAGCAGCGAGAGGGTGTGGAATTCACCCCTCCACTTT
TRBJ1-1 | TRBV6-5 | NA | TRBD1 | CASSFGTGNTEAFF | TGTGCCAGCAGTTTCGGGACAGGGAATACTGAAGCTTTCTTT
TRBJ2-1 | TRBV5-1 | NA | TRBD1 | CASRTQGDAYNEQFF | TGCGCCAGCAGGACGCAGGGGGATGCCTACAATGAGCAGTTCTTC
TRBJ1-5 | TRBV30 | NA | NA | CAWNQGWGSNQPQHF | TGTGCCTGGAACCAGGGGTGGGGAAGCAATCAGCCCCAGCATTTT
TRBJ2-4 | TRBV5-8 | NA | NA | CASSSGQLNIQYF | TGTGCCAGCAGCTCAGGACAGCTAAACATTCAGTACTTC
TRBJ1-1 | TRBV19 | NA | NA | CASSIPGLSEAFF | TGTGCCAGTAGTATCCCAGGTCTGAGCGAAGCTTTCTTT
TRBJ1-3 | TRBV19 | NA | NA | CASSILSSGNTIYF | TGTGCCAGTAGTATTTTGAGCTCTGGAAACACCATATATTTT
TRBJ2-7 | TRBV27 | NA | TRBD2 | CASSLRGTSVLYEQYF | TGTGCCAGCAGTTTGCGCGGGACTAGCGTCCTCTACGAGCAGTACTTC
TRBJ2-7 | TRBV5-6 | NA | NA | CASSHGSYEQYF | TGTGCCAGCAGCCACGGCTCCTACGAGCAGTACTTC
TRBJ1-4 | TRBV3-1/TRBV3-2 | NA | TRBD1 | CASSQSGTGPSKLFF | TGTGCCAGCAGCCAATCCGGGACAGGGCCCTCAAAACTGTTTTTT
TRBJ1-1 | TRBV9 | NA | NA | CASSLGHGNTEAFF | TGTGCCAGCAGCCTGGGACACGGGAACACTGAAGCTTTCTTT
TRBJ2-7 | TRBV6-6 | once | NA | CASSYWQGRIYEQYF | TGTGCCAGCAGTTACTGGCAGGGGCGGATCTACGAGCAGTACTTC
TRBJ1-2 | TRBV3-1/TRBV3-2 | NA | TRBD1 | CASSQDLWGTQGDPRNYGYTF | TGTGCCAGCAGCCAAGACTTATGGGGGACGCAGGGGGACCCACGAAACTATGGCTACACCTTC
TRBJ2-5 | TRBV7-9 | once | TRBD1 | CASSLTGSGETQYF | TGTGCCAGCAGCTTGACAGGGTCGGGGGAGACCCAGTACTTC
TRBJ1-3 | TRBV5-6 | NA | TRBD1 | CASSETGFRGNTIYF | TGTGCCAGCAGCGAGACAGGGTTCCGCGGAAACACCATATATTTT
TRBJ1-4 | TRBV2 | NA | NA | CASSGGGVAEKLFF | TGTGCCAGCAGTGGAGGAGGAGTAGCTGAAAAACTGTTTTTT
TRBJ1-2 | TRBV28 | NA | NA | CASSPRRQANYGYTF | TGTGCCAGCAGTCCGCGCCGACAGGCTAACTATGGCTACACCTTC
TRBJ2-3 | TRBV5-1 | NA | TRBD2 | CASSLEPSGNLVPQYF | TGCGCCAGCAGCTTAGAGCCTAGCGGCAATCTCGTTCCGCAGTATTTT
TRBJ1-1 | TRBV29-1 | NA | NA | CSVEKVTDEAFF | TGCAGCGTTGAGAAGGTAACAGATGAAGCTTTCTTT
TRBJ1-6 | TRBV7-2 | NA | NA | CASSSDPGRSLHF | TGTGCCAGCAGCTCGGACCCCGGGAGGTCCCTCCACTTT
TRBJ2-2 | TRBV2 | NA | TRBD2 | CASRIQSGGSDTGELFF | TGTGCCAGCCGAATCCAGAGCGGGGGGTCGGACACCGGGGAGCTGTTTTTT
TRBJ2-3 | TRBV27 | NA | TRBD1 | CASRGRLGTDTQYF | TGCGCCTCCAGGGGGCGTTTGGGCACAGATACGCAGTATTTT
TRBJ1-2 | TRBV5-5 | NA | TRBD1 | CASSLTGGPSYGYTF | TGTGCCAGCAGTTTAACAGGGGGACCCTCCTATGGCTACACCTTC
TRBJ1-2 | TRBV3-1/TRBV3-2 | NA | NA | CASSQGGENYGYTF | TGTGCCAGCAGCCAAGGGGGGGAAAACTATGGCTACACCTTC
TRBJ1-2 | TRBV11-2 | NA | TRBD1 | CASSFLQGIRSYGYTF | TGTGCCAGCAGCTTCCTACAGGGGATACGAAGCTATGGCTACACCTTC
TRBJ1-1 | TRBV5-6 | NA | NA | CASSFLTPPNTEAFF | TGTGCCAGCAGCTTCCTCACTCCCCCGAACACTGAAGCTTTCTTT
TRBJ1-3 | TRBV19 | NA | NA | CASSPKSYSGNTIYF | TGTGCCAGTAGTCCTAAGTCCTACTCTGGAAACACCATATATTTT
TRBJ2-2 | TRBV7-6 | NA | NA | CASSLPGGELFF | TGTGCCAGCAGCTTGCCGGGCGGGGAGCTGTTTTTT
TRBJ1-1 | TRBV7-2 | few | NA | CASSPAGRNTEAFF | TGTGCCAGCAGCCCCGCCGGGAGGAACACTGAAGCTTTCTTT
TRBJ2-1 | TRBV5-1 | once | TRBD1 | CASSPGQGRRWNEQFF | TGCGCCAGCAGCCCGGGACAGGGAAGACGATGGAATGAGCAGTTCTTC